This is a list of T cell receptor beta chains from one sample in a study of Tregs in tolerant kidney transplant recipients. Using immunoSEQ multiplex PCR, the repertoire was profiled, and TCRdb retains in-frame clones only, with some absent. The sample yields roughly 64,000 clones, around 87% seen once. The sequencing used CD4+ T cells from blood (PBMCs), collected 6 months after the transplant. These receptors were collected from a human patient who received a combined kidney and bone marrow transplant. T cells may partly derive from the graft donor. Both conserved end residues are part of each CDR3. D genes are given only for firm matches. Only part of the rows carry a size: once, few, many, or a class if the clone is expanded.

CDR3nt	CDR3aa	d_gene	abundance	v_gene	j_gene
TGTGCCAGCAGTGCACAGGGGGCTGGGGCCAACGTCCTGACTTTC	CASSAQGAGANVLTF	TRBD1	.	TRBV6-1	TRBJ2-6
TGTGCCAGCTCACCGGGACAGCCCCAAGAGACCCAGTACTTC	CASSPGQPQETQYF	TRBD1	.	TRBV18	TRBJ2-5
TGTGCCAGCAGCTCCGGGACTCTCGGCGGGACCGGGGAGCTGTTTTTT	CASSSGTLGGTGELFF	.	.	TRBV5-4	TRBJ2-2
TGTGCCAGCAGTTTATTGAACAGGGGTAATCAGCCCCAGCATTTT	CASSLLNRGNQPQHF	TRBD1	.	TRBV27	TRBJ1-5
TGCGCCAGCAGCTTGTCCGACAGGGGCCACGAGCAGTACTTC	CASSLSDRGHEQYF	TRBD1	once	TRBV5-1	TRBJ2-7
TGCGCCAGCAGCTTGGGTCATAGCGGGAGGAGGCGAGAGACCCAGTACTTC	CASSLGHSGRRRETQYF	TRBD2	once	TRBV5-1	TRBJ2-5
TGTGCCAGCAGCTGGGGAGGGGGGCCAGCTAACTATGGCTACACCTTC	CASSWGGGPANYGYTF	.	.	TRBV7-3	TRBJ1-2
TGTGCCAGCAGCTTACTCCGGGACAGGCTCCACGAGCAGTACTTC	CASSLLRDRLHEQYF	TRBD1	.	TRBV7-2	TRBJ2-7
TGTGCCAGCAGCCCTTTGACAGGCAGGAGTGAGCAGTTCTTC	CASSPLTGRSEQFF	.	.	TRBV5-5	TRBJ2-1
TGCGCCAGCAGCTTGGCCTTAGACAGGTCGGGCGGAGATACGCAGTATTTT	CASSLALDRSGGDTQYF	.	.	TRBV5-1	TRBJ2-3
TGTGCCAGCTCACCTGACAGTTCTGAGCAGTTCTTC	CASSPDSSEQFF	.	.	TRBV18	TRBJ2-1
TGTGCCAACGGGAGCCCGGGCACCGGGGAGCTGTTTTTT	CANGSPGTGELFF	.	.	TRBV10-3	TRBJ2-2
TGTGCCAGCAGCTTAGGTGGGACAGTATCCTACGAGCAGTACTTC	CASSLGGTVSYEQYF	TRBD1	.	TRBV7-8	TRBJ2-7
TGTGCCAGCAGCGTAGCTAGCCGGGCAGATACGCAGTATTTT	CASSVASRADTQYF	.	.	TRBV9	TRBJ2-3
TGCACCAGCGGGGCTAGCGGGGGGATTAGCACAGATACGCAGTATTTT	CTSGASGGISTDTQYF	.	.	TRBV1	TRBJ2-3
TGCGCCAGCAGTCATCCGGGACAAATATCCTACGAGCAGTACTTC	CASSHPGQISYEQYF	.	.	TRBV23-1	TRBJ2-7
TGCGCCAGCAGCCAAGATTACGGTCAGCGCGTTGAGACCCAGTACTTC	CASSQDYGQRVETQYF	.	.	TRBV4-1	TRBJ2-5
TGTGCCAGCAGTTACTTACAGGGGGTGAGCTACGAGCAGTACTTC	CASSYLQGVSYEQYF	TRBD1	.	TRBV6-6	TRBJ2-7
TGTGCCAGCAGTTACGGGGCCGGCTACGAGCAGTACTTC	CASSYGAGYEQYF	.	.	TRBV6-6	TRBJ2-7
TGTGCCTGGAGTACTAGCGGGGGCACAGATACGCAGTATTTT	CAWSTSGGTDTQYF	TRBD2	.	TRBV30	TRBJ2-3
TGTGCCTGGAGTTGGGACAGGGTCTCATCCTACGAGCAGTACTTC	CAWSWDRVSSYEQYF	TRBD1	.	TRBV30	TRBJ2-7
TGCGCCAGCAGCTTGCGGGACAGGGGTTACGAGCAGTACTTC	CASSLRDRGYEQYF	TRBD1	.	TRBV5-1	TRBJ2-7
TGCAGTGCAGCGGGGGGGGACGAGCAGTACTTC	CSAAGGDEQYF	TRBD2	.	TRBV20-1	TRBJ2-7
TGTGCCAGCAGCCTTAGGGGGAGAAACACCATATATTTT	CASSLRGRNTIYF	.	.	TRBV2	TRBJ1-3